This is a list of T cell receptor beta chains from one sample in a study of blood T cell repertoires in COVID-19. Using immunoSEQ multiplex PCR, the repertoire was profiled, and TCRdb retains in-frame clones only, with some absent. The sample holds some 39,000 clones, roughly nine tenths seen once. Sequences were obtained from peripheral blood. The receptors here all came from a human donor in a cohort sampled during active COVID-19. Both conserved end residues are part of each CDR3. Each record gives: D gene, clone size, J gene, V gene, CDR3 protein, CDR3 DNA. The D gene is left open where the match is weak. Size is omitted from some rows. Given values are once, few, many or a class for expanded clones.

D gene: NA
clone size: NA
J gene: TRBJ2-3
V gene: TRBV4-1
CDR3 protein: CASSQEGGGLNTQYF
CDR3 DNA: TGCGCCAGCAGCCAAGAGGGTGGAGGGTTGAATACGCAGTATTTT

D gene: NA
clone size: once
J gene: TRBJ2-1
V gene: TRBV7-6
CDR3 protein: CASSYRERLIDEQFF
CDR3 DNA: TGTGCCAGCAGCTACAGGGAGAGGTTGATCGATGAGCAGTTCTTC

D gene: TRBD1
clone size: NA
J gene: TRBJ2-7
V gene: TRBV10-1
CDR3 protein: CASRTGTGVYEQYF
CDR3 DNA: TGCGCCAGCAGAACCGGGACAGGGGTCTACGAGCAGTACTTC

D gene: TRBD2
clone size: NA
J gene: TRBJ2-1
V gene: TRBV5-1
CDR3 protein: CASSLAGEGRNEQFF
CDR3 DNA: TGCGCCAGCAGCTTAGCGGGAGAAGGAAGGAATGAGCAGTTCTTC

D gene: NA
clone size: few
J gene: TRBJ2-7
V gene: TRBV27
CDR3 protein: CASSLSRGAYEQYF
CDR3 DNA: TGTGCCAGCAGTTTATCTCGGGGAGCGTACGAGCAGTACTTC

D gene: TRBD2
clone size: NA
J gene: TRBJ2-1
V gene: TRBV7-6
CDR3 protein: CASSHPSSGGLDEQFF
CDR3 DNA: TGTGCCAGCAGCCACCCCTCTAGCGGGGGGCTGGATGAGCAGTTCTTC

D gene: NA
clone size: NA
J gene: TRBJ1-1
V gene: TRBV4-3
CDR3 protein: CASSQARGTEAFF
CDR3 DNA: TGCGCCAGCAGCCAAGCCAGGGGCACTGAAGCTTTCTTT

D gene: TRBD2
clone size: NA
J gene: TRBJ2-2
V gene: TRBV29-1
CDR3 protein: CSAGLAGEGGELFF
CDR3 DNA: TGCAGCGCGGGACTAGCGGGAGAAGGCGGGGAGCTGTTTTTT

D gene: TRBD1
clone size: NA
J gene: TRBJ1-2
V gene: TRBV4-2
CDR3 protein: CASSQVEGDRGYSIGYTF
CDR3 DNA: TGTGCCAGCAGCCAAGTCGAGGGGGACAGGGGCTATTCTATAGGCTACACCTTC

D gene: NA
clone size: NA
J gene: TRBJ1-1
V gene: TRBV18
CDR3 protein: CASTFQGTGGTEAFF
CDR3 DNA: TGTGCCAGCACCTTCCAAGGTACAGGAGGGACTGAAGCTTTCTTT

D gene: NA
clone size: NA
J gene: TRBJ1-2
V gene: TRBV19
CDR3 protein: CASSIVGAVDGYTF
CDR3 DNA: TGTGCCAGTAGTATAGTGGGGGCGGTGGATGGCTACACCTTC

D gene: NA
clone size: NA
J gene: TRBJ2-7
V gene: TRBV30
CDR3 protein: CAWNHRADEQYF
CDR3 DNA: TGTGCCTGGAATCACAGGGCAGACGAGCAGTACTTC

D gene: NA
clone size: NA
J gene: TRBJ2-5
V gene: TRBV27
CDR3 protein: CASSFRTVAKEETQYF
CDR3 DNA: TGTGCCAGCAGTTTCCGGACAGTCGCTAAAGAAGAGACCCAGTACTTC

D gene: NA
clone size: NA
J gene: TRBJ1-6
V gene: TRBV6-5
CDR3 protein: CASTLRRGVNSPLHF
CDR3 DNA: TGTGCCAGCACCCTCAGGCGGGGGGTGAATTCACCCCTCCACTTT

D gene: NA
clone size: once
J gene: TRBJ1-2
V gene: TRBV3-1/TRBV3-2
CDR3 protein: CASSQDLRVYTF
CDR3 DNA: TGTGCCAGCAGCCAAGATCTCAGGGTTTACACCTTC

D gene: TRBD1
clone size: NA
J gene: TRBJ2-7
V gene: TRBV5-5
CDR3 protein: CASSLRQGALEQYF
CDR3 DNA: TGTGCCAGCAGCTTGCGACAGGGGGCTCTCGAGCAGTACTTC

D gene: TRBD1
clone size: NA
J gene: TRBJ1-1
V gene: TRBV6-2/TRBV6-3
CDR3 protein: CASSSTGGSTEAFF
CDR3 DNA: TGTGCCAGCAGTTCAACAGGGGGGTCCACTGAAGCTTTCTTT

D gene: TRBD1
clone size: NA
J gene: TRBJ2-1
V gene: TRBV5-1
CDR3 protein: CASSLGQGVYEQFF
CDR3 DNA: TGCGCCAGCAGCTTGGGACAGGGTGTATATGAGCAGTTCTTC

D gene: NA
clone size: NA
J gene: TRBJ2-1
V gene: TRBV25-1
CDR3 protein: CASSGAGGPYNEQFF
CDR3 DNA: TGTGCCAGCAGTGGAGCGGGCGGCCCCTACAATGAGCAGTTCTTC

D gene: NA
clone size: NA
J gene: TRBJ2-3
V gene: TRBV10-3
CDR3 protein: CAIRRGELSSDTQYF
CDR3 DNA: TGTGCCATCCGCCGAGGAGAGCTTTCTTCCGATACGCAGTATTTT

D gene: NA
clone size: NA
J gene: TRBJ2-7
V gene: TRBV7-6
CDR3 protein: CASSLGLGYEQYF
CDR3 DNA: TGTGCCAGCAGCTTAGGCCTAGGATACGAGCAGTACTTC

D gene: NA
clone size: NA
J gene: TRBJ1-4
V gene: TRBV7-3
CDR3 protein: CASSLMSGVGEKLFF
CDR3 DNA: TGTGCCAGCAGCTTAATGTCAGGGGTCGGTGAAAAACTGTTTTTT

D gene: TRBD2
clone size: once
J gene: TRBJ2-3
V gene: TRBV5-4
CDR3 protein: CASSSARTSGTDTQYF
CDR3 DNA: TGTGCCAGCAGCTCCGCAAGGACTAGCGGCACAGATACGCAGTATTTT

D gene: TRBD2
clone size: NA
J gene: TRBJ2-3
V gene: TRBV5-1
CDR3 protein: CASSFGAGGLTDTQYF
CDR3 DNA: TGCGCCAGCAGCTTCGGGGCGGGAGGCCTCACAGATACGCAGTATTTT

D gene: TRBD1
clone size: once
J gene: TRBJ2-3
V gene: TRBV30
CDR3 protein: CAWSVPRGRTDTQYF
CDR3 DNA: TGTGCCTGGAGTGTACCCAGGGGGCGTACAGATACGCAGTATTTT

D gene: NA
clone size: NA
J gene: TRBJ2-3
V gene: TRBV28
CDR3 protein: CASSLTVTDTQYF
CDR3 DNA: TGTGCCAGCAGTTTAACTGTCACAGATACGCAGTATTTT

D gene: TRBD1
clone size: NA
J gene: TRBJ2-7
V gene: TRBV9
CDR3 protein: CASSYGTGSYEQYF
CDR3 DNA: TGTGCCAGCAGTTATGGGACAGGGTCCTACGAGCAGTACTTC

D gene: NA
clone size: once
J gene: TRBJ2-3
V gene: TRBV5-6
CDR3 protein: CASSWTRGGTDTQYF
CDR3 DNA: TGTGCCAGCAGCTGGACTAGGGGGGGCACAGATACGCAGTATTTT

D gene: TRBD2
clone size: NA
J gene: TRBJ2-7
V gene: TRBV5-4
CDR3 protein: CASSLAGGGASYEQYF
CDR3 DNA: TGTGCCAGCAGCCTGGCGGGAGGGGGTGCCTCCTACGAGCAGTACTTC

D gene: TRBD2
clone size: NA
J gene: TRBJ2-7
V gene: TRBV4-3
CDR3 protein: CASSQEKWRGGVPYEQYF
CDR3 DNA: TGCGCCAGCAGCCAAGAGAAGTGGAGGGGAGGGGTACCCTACGAGCAGTACTTC

D gene: TRBD2
clone size: NA
J gene: TRBJ2-7
V gene: TRBV10-3
CDR3 protein: CAISGTSGDPTKQYF
CDR3 DNA: TGTGCCATCAGCGGGACTAGCGGGGATCCTACGAAGCAGTACTTC

D gene: TRBD1
clone size: NA
J gene: TRBJ2-3
V gene: TRBV6-4
CDR3 protein: CASSAGTGGADTQYF
CDR3 DNA: TGTGCCAGCAGTGCCGGGACAGGGGGCGCAGATACGCAGTATTTT

D gene: NA
clone size: NA
J gene: TRBJ2-7
V gene: TRBV10-3
CDR3 protein: CAISESQGRKPYEQYF
CDR3 DNA: TGTGCCATCAGTGAGTCTCAGGGAAGGAAACCCTACGAGCAGTACTTC

D gene: NA
clone size: NA
J gene: TRBJ2-5
V gene: TRBV7-8
CDR3 protein: CASSPSRETQYF
CDR3 DNA: TGTGCCAGCAGCCCAAGTCGGGAGACCCAGTACTTC

D gene: TRBD1
clone size: NA
J gene: TRBJ1-3
V gene: TRBV4-1
CDR3 protein: CASSPMPQGAGGNTIYF
CDR3 DNA: TGCGCCAGCAGCCCAATGCCACAGGGGGCTGGGGGAAACACCATATATTTT

D gene: TRBD2
clone size: once
J gene: TRBJ2-1
V gene: TRBV6-4
CDR3 protein: CASSAGRGNSNEQFF
CDR3 DNA: TGTGCCAGCAGCGCCGGGAGGGGAAATAGCAATGAGCAGTTCTTC

D gene: NA
clone size: once
J gene: TRBJ1-3
V gene: TRBV7-8
CDR3 protein: CASSLVGAAPAGNTIYF
CDR3 DNA: TGTGCCAGCAGCTTAGTTGGGGCGGCGCCGGCTGGAAACACCATATATTTT

D gene: NA
clone size: NA
J gene: TRBJ1-5
V gene: TRBV6-1
CDR3 protein: CASSETSVYQPQHF
CDR3 DNA: TGTGCCAGCAGTGAAACAAGCGTTTATCAGCCCCAGCATTTT

D gene: TRBD1
clone size: NA
J gene: TRBJ2-2
V gene: TRBV3-1/TRBV3-2
CDR3 protein: CASLRPGTGDTGELFF
CDR3 DNA: TGTGCCAGCCTTCGCCCCGGGACAGGGGACACCGGGGAGCTGTTTTTT

D gene: NA
clone size: NA
J gene: TRBJ1-2
V gene: TRBV4-1
CDR3 protein: CASSQAGHGYTF
CDR3 DNA: TGCGCCAGCAGCCAAGCAGGTCATGGCTACACCTTC

D gene: NA
clone size: NA
J gene: TRBJ1-1
V gene: TRBV5-4
CDR3 protein: CASSLNGDMNTEAFF
CDR3 DNA: TGTGCCAGCAGCTTGAACGGGGACATGAACACTGAAGCTTTCTTT